Listed below are T cell receptor beta chains from one sample, sequenced in a study of blood T cell repertoires in COVID-19. The table came from immunoSEQ multiplex PCR; TCRdb's copy has only in-frame clones and leaves some out. In the table there are 70,000 to 85,000 clones, around nine tenths of which are singletons. Sample: peripheral blood. The source of these receptors is a woman in her sixties or seventies with acute or convalescent COVID-19. Each CDR3 is given with its conserved first and last residue. D genes are given only for firm matches. Some rows have no size entry. The others give once, few or many, or a class for an expanded clone.

TRBV5-1	.	TRBJ1-2	12	.	CASSGQAYGYTF	TGCGCCAGCAGCGGGCAGGCGTATGGCTACACCTTC
TRBV28	.	TRBJ2-7	16	TRBD1	CASSSPPGTGAYEQYF	TGTGCCAGCAGTTCCCCCCCCGGGACAGGAGCCTACGAGCAGTACTTC
TRBV4-2	once	TRBJ2-7	13	.	CASSQEADYEQYF	TGTGCCAGCAGCCAAGAGGCGGACTACGAGCAGTACTTC
TRBV6-5	.	TRBJ2-7	14	TRBD2	CASSTGTSDYEQYF	TGTGCCAGCAGTACGGGGACTAGCGACTACGAGCAGTACTTC
TRBV19	once	TRBJ2-3	14	TRBD2	CASSIRGGAQTQYF	TGTGCCAGTAGTATTCGGGGGGGGGCACAAACGCAGTATTTT
TRBV5-1	once	TRBJ2-2	15	TRBD2	CASSSTSGRTGELFF	TGCGCCAGCAGCTCGACTAGCGGGAGAACCGGGGAGCTGTTTTTT
TRBV24-1	.	TRBJ2-7	15	TRBD1	CATRRGQGVPYEQYF	TGTGCCACCAGACGAGGACAGGGGGTGCCCTACGAGCAGTACTTC
TRBV24-1	.	TRBJ1-2	14	.	CATSDSTRRYGYTF	TGTGCCACCAGTGATTCCACTCGTCGATATGGCTACACCTTC
TRBV19	.	TRBJ1-1	17	TRBD1	CASSLPQGWGMNTEAFF	TGTGCCAGTAGTCTCCCACAGGGGTGGGGTATGAACACTGAAGCTTTCTTT
TRBV28	.	TRBJ2-7	13	.	CASSLPSWYEQYF	TGTGCCAGCAGTTTACCTAGTTGGTACGAGCAGTACTTC
TRBV5-1	.	TRBJ2-7	15	.	CASSLPTGRAYEQYF	TGCGCCAGCAGCTTACCCACAGGGCGTGCCTACGAGCAGTACTTC
TRBV28	.	TRBJ1-4	16	TRBD1	CASSLWGQGAVEKLFF	TGTGCCAGCAGTTTATGGGGTCAGGGGGCGGTTGAAAAACTGTTTTTT
TRBV6-5	.	TRBJ2-7	14	.	CASSLSPGSYEQYF	TGTGCCAGCAGTCTCTCCCCGGGATCCTACGAGCAGTACTTC
TRBV19	.	TRBJ2-5	13	.	CASTPGSQETQYF	TGTGCCAGTACCCCGGGATCTCAAGAGACCCAGTACTTC
TRBV19	.	TRBJ1-3	16	.	CASSIRGVAAGNTIYF	TGTGCCAGTAGTATACGAGGGGTAGCGGCTGGAAACACCATATATTTT
TRBV7-2	.	TRBJ1-5	15	TRBD1	CASSSPGQFAWAQHF	TGTGCCAGCAGCTCACCGGGACAGTTTGCCTGGGCCCAGCATTTT
TRBV28	.	TRBJ2-5	15	TRBD1	CASNPGQGAGETQYF	TGTGCCAGCAACCCGGGACAGGGGGCTGGAGAGACCCAGTACTTC
TRBV6-1	.	TRBJ1-2	15	TRBD1	CASSEKGAKEYGYTF	TGTGCCAGCAGTGAGAAGGGGGCGAAAGAGTACGGCTACACCTTC
TRBV19	few	TRBJ2-1	15	.	CASSIGTRQYNEQFF	TGTGCCAGTAGTATCGGGACAAGGCAATACAATGAGCAGTTCTTC
TRBV9	.	TRBJ2-3	17	.	CASSGGHFPLSTDTQYF	TGTGCCAGCAGCGGTGGACACTTTCCTCTTAGCACAGATACGCAGTATTTT
TRBV2	.	TRBJ2-7	17	TRBD2	CASSFGLAGVGAYEQYF	TGTGCCAGCAGTTTCGGACTAGCGGGAGTTGGGGCCTACGAGCAGTACTTC
TRBV6-5	few	TRBJ1-2	15	TRBD1	CASSSEQGSNYGYTF	TGTGCCAGCAGTAGCGAACAGGGGAGTAACTATGGCTACACCTTC
TRBV12-3/TRBV12-4	.	TRBJ2-1	13	.	CASSLDTGNEQFF	TGTGCCAGCAGTTTAGATACAGGGAATGAGCAGTTCTTC
TRBV7-8	.	TRBJ1-5	15	.	CASSGKGYSNQPQHF	TGTGCCAGCAGTGGGAAGGGGTATAGCAATCAGCCCCAGCATTTT
TRBV5-1	.	TRBJ2-5	15	.	CASSPETGAVETQYF	TGCGCCAGCAGCCCGGAGACAGGAGCCGTTGAGACCCAGTACTTC
TRBV5-1	.	TRBJ2-5	15	TRBD2	CASSLTSGSEETQYF	TGCGCCAGCAGCTTGACTAGCGGGAGTGAGGAGACCCAGTACTTC
TRBV7-6	once	TRBJ2-5	16	TRBD2	CASSRTSGGASETQYF	TGTGCCAGCAGCAGGACTAGCGGGGGGGCCAGTGAGACCCAGTACTTC
TRBV7-2	.	TRBJ2-6	15	.	CASSTGNPGANVLTF	TGTGCCAGCAGTACGGGTAATCCTGGGGCCAACGTCCTGACTTTC
TRBV4-3	.	TRBJ1-3	16	.	CASSAGGGSSGNTIYF	TGCGCCAGCAGCGCCGGCGGTGGGAGCTCTGGAAACACCATATATTTT
TRBV5-5	.	TRBJ2-3	15	.	CASSFTNEPTDTQYF	TGTGCCAGCAGCTTTACTAACGAGCCCACAGATACGCAGTATTTT
TRBV7-9	.	TRBJ2-5	14	.	CASSPWERGETQYF	TGTGCCAGCAGCCCCTGGGAGCGAGGGGAGACCCAGTACTTC
TRBV18	.	TRBJ2-6	15	.	CASSPLSSGANVLTF	TGTGCCAGCTCACCCCTCTCCTCTGGGGCCAACGTCCTGACTTTC
TRBV28	.	TRBJ1-5	16	.	CASSSANPTADQPQHF	TGTGCCAGCAGTTCAGCCAACCCAACAGCGGATCAGCCCCAGCATTTT
TRBV14	.	TRBJ2-3	14	.	CASSQDWERGKQYF	TGTGCCAGCAGCCAAGACTGGGAGAGGGGGAAGCAGTATTTT
TRBV2	.	TRBJ2-6	14	.	CASSRLAGANVLTF	TGTGCCAGCAGCCGTTTAGCTGGGGCCAACGTCCTGACTTTC
TRBV6-5	.	TRBJ1-1	14	.	CASRIWTANTEAFF	TGTGCCAGCAGAATCTGGACAGCCAACACTGAAGCTTTCTTT
TRBV28	.	TRBJ2-4	18	TRBD1	CASSTTGGENLAKNIQYF	TGTGCCAGCAGCACAACAGGGGGAGAAAACCTAGCCAAAAACATTCAGTACTTC
TRBV14	few	TRBJ1-4	19	.	CAGGLPPTSFGGEREKLFF	TGTGCCGGTGGGCTGCCACCCACGAGTTTTGGGGGGGAACGTGAAAAACTGTTTTTT
TRBV19	.	TRBJ1-2	13	.	CASSPGRNYGYTF	TGTGCCAGTAGCCCTGGCAGGAACTATGGCTACACCTTC
TRBV7-2	.	TRBJ2-7	14	.	CASSYQGGRSEQYF	TGTGCCAGCAGCTACCAGGGGGGAAGGTCCGAGCAGTACTTC
TRBV6-6	few	TRBJ1-2	15	.	CASSDPTDPNYGYTF	TGTGCCAGCAGTGACCCGACAGACCCTAACTATGGCTACACCTTC
TRBV11-2	.	TRBJ2-5	13	TRBD2	CASSSGGAVTQYF	TGTGCCAGCAGCTCCGGGGGGGCGGTGACCCAGTACTTC
TRBV2	.	TRBJ1-2	13	.	CASMQGLGYGYTF	TGTGCCAGCATGCAGGGTCTGGGCTATGGCTACACCTTC
TRBV5-1	.	TRBJ1-1	15	.	CASSLARGAVTEAFF	TGCGCCAGCAGCTTGGCCCGGGGGGCTGTCACTGAAGCTTTCTTT
TRBV7-2	.	TRBJ1-2	14	.	CASSLGEVNYGYTF	TGTGCCAGCAGCTTAGGAGAGGTGAACTATGGCTACACCTTC